This passage covers 25 T cell receptor beta chains from one sample sequenced in a study of blood T cells in healthy people across ages. Next came a second PCR, run for roughly 6 to 11 cycles, which used a sample-barcoded 5' primer along with a J-beta primer mix. Each CDR3 protein gets one entry after TCRdb re-called the 5' RACE reads with MiXCR. The sample consists of around 870,000 distinct CDR3 sequences, around 26% of them appearing once. The sequenced material came from blood. These receptors came from a woman aged 80 or over in good health.

This clonotype showed up just a few times. V usage is TRBV30 and J usage is TRBJ2-7; D may be TRBD1 or TRBD2 (5 bases each). The V end lost 5 bases, the J end lost 2 bases, and 13 bases lay between the germline ends. The CDR3 consists of 13 residues. The V gene's germline CDR1 is GTSNPN and CDR2 SVGIG (reference sequence). CDR3 nucleotide sequence: TGTGCCTGGGGAACCGGGGCTCCCTACGAGCAGTACTTC. Translating it yields CAWGTGAPYEQYF. Full variable domain (missing parts from reference TRBV30 and TRBJ2-7): SQTIHQWPATLVQPVGSPLSLECTVEGTSNPNLYWYRQAAGRGLQLLFYSVGIGQISSEVPQNLSASRPQDRQFILSSKKLLLSDSGFYLCAWGTGAPYEQYFGPGTRLTVT.

This chain links TRBV12-3 or TRBV12-4 with TRBJ1-2, with 7 bases that match TRBD1. The CDR3 is made up of 13 amino acids. The V and J ends lost 4 bases and 8 bases, in that order; junction bases with no gene match: 7. CDR3 amino acids: CASSSGGSWGYTF. The CDR3 DNA is TGTGCCAGCAGTTCAGGGGGGAGTTGGGGCTACACCTTC.

This clonotype turned up a few times. This may be a read error, as it is one base from a much larger clone. The chain joins TRBV5-1 to TRBJ2-5, with D perhaps TRBD1 (5 bases). Trimming cost V 2 bases and J 11 bases, with 16 bases left between them. The CDR3 is 13 amino acids. The V gene's germline CDR1 is SGHRS and CDR2 YFSETQ. The CDR3 bases are TGCGCCAGCAGCTTTTTAAGGGGCAATGAGCAGTACTTC. Its protein product is CASSFLRGNEQYF.

J is TRBJ2-3 and V is TRBV12-3 or TRBV12-4; 7 positions agree with TRBD2. This CDR3 comprises 16 residues. The V segment lost 5 bases and the J segment 2 bases; nucleotides outside the gene matches: 10. This CDR3 is CASSIESGVATDTQYF. CDR3 DNA sequence: TGTGCCAGCAGTATCGAGAGCGGGGTGGCCACAGATACGCAGTATTTT.

This clonotype was detected only a few times. This chain connects TRBV6-2 or TRBV6-3 to TRBJ1-2; D remains unclear. The CDR3 sequence is 17 residues long. Per germline, CDR1 MNHEY and CDR2 SVGEGT. V was pared by 2 bases and J by 5 bases, with 21 bases between. CDR3: CASSYATLARTLYGYTF. The CDR3 nucleotides are TGTGCCAGCAGTTACGCGACCTTGGCAAGAACCCTATATGGCTACACCTTC.

To note about this clonotype: With a much larger clone just one base away, this may be a read error. The chain employs TRBV20-1 and TRBJ2-5, with D possibly matching TRBD2 (5 bases). Trimming pared 6 bases from V and 7 bases from J, leaving 18 bases between. This CDR3 is 13 amino acids long. Germline-derived CDR1 and CDR2 are DFQATT and SNEGSKA (reference sequence). In nucleotides, the CDR3 is TGCAGTGCCCCCCCTACTAGAGGTGGGACCCAGTACTTC. This codes for CSAPPTRGGTQYF.

A note on this clonotype: A much more abundant neighbour one base away suggests this may be a read error. J is TRBJ2-4 and V is TRBV20-1; maybe TRBD2 (6 bases). The V end lost 7 bases, the J end lost 3 bases, and 10 bases lay between the germline ends. The length of the CDR3 is 12 residues. Germline V CDR1 and CDR2: DFQATT, SNEGSKA (reference sequence). Written as DNA, the CDR3 is TGCAGTGGCGGGGACGACAAAAACATTCAGTACTTC. This codes for CSGGDDKNIQYF.

The chain combines TRBV12-3 or TRBV12-4 with TRBJ2-1, with TRBD2 identical over 13 bases. The J call may be in error: the DNA end matches TRBJ2-7 better. CDR3 size: 15 residues. CDR3 bases: TGTGCCACCATAAAAACTAGCGGGGGGGCCGATGAGCAGTACTTC. Translation: CATIKTSGGADEQYF.

Comments on this clonotype: A read error may account for a junction end that differs from germline. The V gene is TRBV20-1, the J gene TRBJ1-2, with D possibly matching TRBD1 (6 bases). The CDR3 covers 12 residues. CDR1 is DFQATT, CDR2 SNEGSKA, per germline (reference sequence). DNA of the CDR3: TGCAGTGCTTTAAACAGGGCCTATGGCTGCACCTTC. Translating gives CSALNRAYGCTF.

The rearrangement joins TRBV12-3 or TRBV12-4 to TRBJ2-4; TRBD1 is a possible D gene (5 bases). With 3 bases removed from V and 0 bases from J, the gap between germline ends came to 6 bases. The CDR3 has 14 amino acids. The CDR3 region has the DNA TGTGCCAGCAGTTTGACAGTAGCCAAAAACATTCAGTACTTC. Translated, it gives CASSLTVAKNIQYF.

This clonotype was seen repeatedly, ten times or more. The V call is TRBV7-9, the J call TRBJ2-5, with 8 bases aligning to TRBD1. V shed 5 bases and J 6 bases; nucleotides not matched to a gene: 11. Germline CDR1 SEHNR, CDR2 FQNEAQ (reference sequence). The CDR3 is 15 amino acids. CDR3 region: CASSTLPGGAQTQYF. The CDR3 DNA reads TGTGCCAGCAGCACCCTGCCAGGGGGCGCGCAGACCCAGTACTTC.

The CDR3 reads CSVRGGLKAFF. As DNA, the CDR3 is TGCAGCGTTAGGGGGGGTTTGAAAGCTTTCTTT. The genes are TRBV29-1 and TRBJ1-1, with D possibly matching TRBD1 (6 bases). Germline V gene sequence: CDR1 SQVTM, CDR2 ANQGSEA. Trimming removed 5 bases at V and 9 bases at J, with 13 bases between. CDR3 length equals 11 residues.

V usage is TRBV11-1 and J usage is TRBJ2-1; D uncertain. V gave up 2 bases and J gave up 8 bases, with 13 bases separating them. Germline CDR1 reads SGHAT; CDR2 reads FQDESV (reference sequence). This CDR3 comprises 14 residues. The DNA of the CDR3 is TGTGCCAGCAGCTTAAGGATAAGGCAAGATGAGCAGTTCTTC. Translated: CASSLRIRQDEQFF.

This clonotype has at least ten counts. The gene calls are TRBV11-2 and TRBJ1-1; D is possibly TRBD1 (6 bases). V shed 5 bases and J shed 4 bases, with 20 bases lying between them. Germline V gene data show CDR1 as SGHAT and CDR2 as FQNNGV. The CDR3 is made up of 16 amino acids. The CDR3 DNA reads TGTGCCAGCAGCCAACCGCCCGGGACAAGGAGCACTGAAGCTTTCTTT. Protein sequence: CASSQPPGTRSTEAFF.

This rearrangement joins TRBV5-5 to TRBJ2-3; maybe TRBD1 (6 bases). Germline CDR1 and CDR2: SGHKS and YYEKEE (reference sequence). V lost 0 bases and J 3 bases, leaving 17 bases between the germline ends. This CDR3 spans 17 amino acids. This CDR3 is CASSLAGTRRGTDTQYF. The CDR3 coding sequence is TGTGCCAGCAGCTTGGCCGGGACGAGAAGGGGGACAGATACGCAGTATTTT.

The chain has TRBV2 and TRBJ1-1, with 8 positions matching TRBD1. The CDR3 covers 14 residues. Germline CDR1 reads SNHLY; CDR2 reads FYNNEI. V lost 5 bases to trimming and J lost 4 bases; unmatched junction nucleotides: 6. The CDR3 region is CASSPRTGLTEAFF. The CDR3 DNA is TGTGCCAGCAGTCCCAGGACAGGGCTCACTGAAGCTTTCTTT.

Many counts were recorded for this clonotype. The chain links TRBV12-3 or TRBV12-4 to TRBJ2-1; possibly TRBD2 for D (5 bases). With 2 bases removed from V and 12 bases from J, the gap between germline ends came to 14 bases. The CDR3 consists of 13 residues. The CDR3 DNA is TGTGCCAGCAGTTTAACGGAGAGGGCAGCGCAGTTCTTC. Its translation: CASSLTERAAQFF.

At least ten counts were recorded for this clonotype. The V call is TRBV19, the J call TRBJ1-4; 7 bases are shared with TRBD1. The CDR3 spans 14 residues. Trimming took 6 bases from V and 2 from J; bases not matched to a gene: 3. CDR1 LNHDA and CDR2 SQIVND come from the germline V gene (reference sequence). The CDR3 nucleotides read TGTGCCAGTAGGCGACAGGGTACTAATGAAAAACTGTTTTTT. Translated: CASRRQGTNEKLFF.

As concerns this clonotype: A clone one base away is much larger, so this may be a read error. This chain connects TRBV7-9 to TRBJ2-3; possibly TRBD1 for D (5 bases). Germline V gives CDR1 SEHNR, CDR2 FQNEAQ (reference sequence). Trimming removed 5 bases at V and 2 bases at J, with 23 bases between. The length of the CDR3 is 18 residues. The CDR3 sequence is CASSPFPGSQHPTDTQYF. Here the CDR3 DNA reads TGTGCCAGCAGCCCCTTCCCAGGGTCACAGCATCCCACAGATACGCAGTATTTT.

The sample holds many counts of this clonotype. The CDR3 protein is CASSLAAGSETQYF. Written as DNA, the CDR3 is TGCGCCAGCAGCTTGGCCGCGGGGAGCGAGACCCAGTACTTC. V and J are TRBV5-1 and TRBJ2-5; D might be TRBD2 (6 bases). Trimming stripped 0 bases from V and 5 bases from J, with 11 bases between. The CDR3 runs to 14 residues. The germline V gene has CDR1 SGHRS and CDR2 YFSETQ.

This clonotype was seen a few times. This may arise from a read error, as a much more abundant clone is one base away. The V and J genes are TRBV7-2 and TRBJ2-3; 7 positions match TRBD2. Germline CDR1 SGHTA, CDR2 FQGNSA. The CDR3 has 16 residues. The DNA for the CDR3 is TGTGCCGGCAGCCGGGACTACTCGTCTAGCACAGATACGCAGTATTTT. Protein: CAGSRDYSSSTDTQYF. The full variable domain, completed using reference TRBV7-2 and TRBJ2-3, is GAGVSQSPSNKVTEKGKDVELRCDPISGHTALYWYRQSLGQGLEFLIYFQGNSAPDKSGLPSDRFSAERTGGSVSTLTIQRTQQEDSAVYLCAGSRDYSSSTDTQYFGPGTRLTVL.

Ten or more counts support this clonotype. The rearrangement joins TRBV2 to TRBJ2-7, with no clear D. The germline CDR1 and CDR2 sequences are SNHLY and FYNNEI. The CDR3 runs to 12 residues. V lost 7 bases, J lost 0 bases, and 7 bases lay in between. CDR3 bases: TGTGCCAGCATATACTTCTCCTACGAGCAGTACTTC. Amino acid sequence: CASIYFSYEQYF.

Of note for this clonotype: With a much larger clone just one base away, this may be a read error. The DNA for the CDR3 is TGTGCCACCGGAGGGGCGGGGGACCCCTGCAATGAGCAGTTCTTC. Its protein product is CATGGAGDPCNEQFF. The rearrangement joins TRBV24-1 to TRBJ2-1, with TRBD2 matching 7 bases. CDR3 size: 15 residues. V lost 9 bases to trimming and J lost 6 bases; unmatched junction nucleotides: 13. CDR1 KGHDR and CDR2 SFDVKD come from the germline V gene.

This clonotype was seen a handful of times. Sequence at one end of the junction differs from germline and may be a read error. V gene TRBV28 combines with J gene TRBJ1-2, with unresolved D. The CDR3 has 12 residues. Per the germline V gene, CDR1 is MDHEN and CDR2 is SYDVKM. CDR3 residues: CASRLSLYGYTF. The CDR3 nucleotides read TGTGCCAGCAGGTTATCCCTCTATGGCTACACCTTC.

Note on this clonotype: This clone may be a read error of a much larger clone one base away. The chain joins TRBV11-2 to TRBJ2-1; D might be TRBD2 (6 bases). V lost 5 bases, J lost 6 bases, and 20 bases lay in between. The CDR3 has 16 residues. Germline loops: CDR1 SGHAT, CDR2 FQNNGV. For the CDR3, the DNA is TGTGCCAGCAGCCTCCCGTGGAGGGGCGCACGCAATGAGCAGTTCTTC. It translates to CASSLPWRGARNEQFF.